Shown below are 25 T cell receptor beta chains from a single sample sequenced in a study of cytomegalovirus exposure and HLA in healthy donors. The table came from immunoSEQ multiplex PCR; TCRdb's copy has only in-frame clones and leaves some out. The sample carries about 49,000 clones, around 94% recorded once. Sequenced input: PBMCs. These receptors came from a woman under 30 in good health and CMV-seropositive.

The CDR3 reads CASIGKRYEQYF. The DNA for the CDR3 is TGTGCCAGCATCGGCAAGCGCTACGAGCAGTACTTC. This chain connects TRBV6-6 to TRBJ2-7; D gene uncertain. Deletions cut 7 bases from V and 3 bases from J, with 10 bases between. The CDR3 has 12 amino acids. The germline CDR1 and CDR2 sequences are MNHNY and SVGAGI (reference sequence).

The V gene is TRBV11-3, the J gene TRBJ2-1; D is unresolved. Germline V lookup: CDR1 SGHNT, CDR2 YENEEA. Between the trimmed V and J ends, which lost 1 base and 2 bases, there was a span of 12 bases. The CDR3 has 16 amino acids. The CDR3 protein is CASSLGRRSTYNEQFF. For the CDR3, the DNA is TGTGCCAGCAGCTTAGGTAGGAGAAGCACCTACAATGAGCAGTTCTTC.

The V gene is TRBV6-6, the J gene TRBJ1-2; no firm D call. From germline, CDR1 is MNHNY and CDR2 SVGAGI (reference sequence). The CDR3 runs 13 residues. Deletions cut 4 bases from V and 3 bases from J, with 9 bases between. CDR3 loop: CASSSQVDYGYTF. CDR3 nucleotides: TGTGCCAGCAGTTCCCAGGTGGACTATGGCTACACCTTC.

This sequence joins TRBV18 and TRBJ2-1, with 8 bases fitting TRBD2. With 0 bases clipped from V and 4 bases from J, the junction kept 11 bases outside the gene matches. Germline V gene lookup returns CDR1 KGHSH and CDR2 LQKENI. This CDR3 is 18 amino acids long. The CDR3 DNA is TGTGCCAGCTCACCACCATTCCCGCCTAGCGGGTCTTACAATGAGCAGTTCTTC. This sequence encodes CASSPPFPPSGSYNEQFF.

This clone was observed a single time. V and J are TRBV10-3 and TRBJ2-5; TRBD2 agrees at 10 bases. Losses at the gene ends were 3 bases for V and 4 bases for J; bases not matched to a gene: 5. The CDR3 length is 15 residues. The germline CDR1 and CDR2 sequences are ENHRY and SYGVKD. The DNA for the CDR3 is TGTGCCATCAGTGACTCTAGCGGGAGCTCAGAGACCCAGTACTTC. It specifies CAISDSSGSSETQYF.

J is TRBJ1-4 and V is TRBV28, with D perhaps TRBD1 (6 bases). Looked up from germline, CDR1 is MDHEN and CDR2 is SYDVKM. The CDR3 has 13 residues. V dropped 8 bases and J dropped 4 bases, with 11 bases sitting between them. The CDR3 coding sequence is TGTGCCAGCTCGCAGGGACATAATGAAAAACTGTTTTTT. Protein product: CASSQGHNEKLFF. The whole variable domain, filled in from reference TRBV28 and TRBJ1-4, reads DVKVTQSSRYLVKRTGEKVFLECVQDMDHENMFWYRQDPGLGLRLIYFSYDVKMKEKGDIPEGYSVSREKKERFSLILESASTNQTSMYLCASSQGHNEKLFFGSGTQLSVL.

V and J are TRBV7-9 and TRBJ2-7; D remains ambiguous. The CDR3 is 16 amino acids. The germline gives CDR1 SEHNR, CDR2 FQNEAQ (reference sequence). Trimming pared 5 bases from V and 3 bases from J, leaving 20 bases between. CDR3 coding DNA: TGTGCCAGCAGCCCATACCCCCCAACAGAGAACTACGAGCAGTACTTC. This translates into CASSPYPPTENYEQYF.

V is TRBV19 and J is TRBJ1-5; no firm D call. The V gene lost 6 bases and the J gene lost 5 bases, with 8 bases spanning the gap. Germline values: CDR1 LNHDA, CDR2 SQIVND (reference sequence). CDR3 length: 12 amino acids. In nucleotides, the CDR3 is TGTGCCAGTAGAAGGACTGATCAGCCCCAGCATTTT. Translated, it gives CASRRTDQPQHF. The full variable domain, completed using reference TRBV19 and TRBJ1-5, is DGGITQSPKYLFRKEGQNVTLSCEQNLNHDAMYWYRQDPGQGLRLIYYSQIVNDFQKGDIAEGYSVSREKKESFPLTVTSAQKNPTAFYLCASRRTDQPQHFGDGTRLSIL.

The count of this clone is one. The chain combines TRBV6-5 with TRBJ1-2; no clear D gene. The CDR3 runs to 14 residues. Germline loops: CDR1 MNHEY, CDR2 SVGAGI. V was pared by 6 bases and J by 4 bases, with 15 bases between. The CDR3 nucleotides are TGTGCCAGCAGACCGGGGATTCCTCCCTATGGCTACACCTTC. Its translation: CASRPGIPPYGYTF.

The rearrangement links TRBV9 to TRBJ2-6; D possibly corresponds to TRBD1 (5 bases). The CDR3 covers 21 residues. The germline CDR1 and CDR2 sequences are SGDLS and YYNGEE. The V end was cut by 0 bases, the J end by 0 bases, with 22 bases between. The CDR3 sequence: CASSVGGSWGLSNSGANVLTF. In nucleotides, the CDR3 is TGTGCCAGCAGCGTAGGAGGAAGCTGGGGCCTCTCAAACTCTGGGGCCAACGTCCTGACTTTC.

The chain employs TRBV28 and TRBJ1-4; 10 bases agree with TRBD1. The CDR3 totals 16 residues. The V segment lost 2 bases and the J segment 4 bases; nucleotides outside the gene matches: 4. The germline CDR1 and CDR2 sequences are MDHEN and SYDVKM. The CDR3 reads CASSLTGTGVNEKLFF. CDR3 DNA sequence: TGTGCCAGCAGTTTAACAGGGACAGGGGTTAATGAAAAACTGTTTTTT.

The rearrangement links TRBV27 to TRBJ2-3, with 13 bases that match TRBD2. V shed 5 bases and J 0 bases; nucleotides not matched to a gene: 20. CDR3 size: 22 residues. Germline V lookup: CDR1 MNHEY, CDR2 SMNVEV (reference sequence). CDR3: CASSHPGGGLAGEQTSTDTQYF. In DNA form, the CDR3 reads TGTGCCAGCAGTCACCCCGGGGGTGGACTAGCGGGAGAACAAACTAGCACAGATACGCAGTATTTT.

The chain combines TRBV5-1 with TRBJ2-7, with D hard to call. The V end was cut by 4 bases, the J end by 0 bases, with 17 bases between. Germline CDR1 and CDR2: SGHRS and YFSETQ. The CDR3 extends over 16 amino acids. This CDR3 is CASSRSGTDLSYEQYF. The CDR3 DNA sequence: TGCGCCAGCAGCCGTTCGGGTACCGACCTCTCCTACGAGCAGTACTTC.

V gene TRBV4-1 combines with J gene TRBJ2-2; the D gene is possibly TRBD1 (7 bases). This CDR3 is 15 amino acids long. From germline, CDR1 is MGHRA and CDR2 YSYEKL. Between the trimmed V and J ends, which lost 6 bases and 4 bases, there was a span of 15 bases. CDR3 residues: CASRIRGVGTGELFF. DNA of the CDR3: TGCGCCAGCAGGATCAGGGGGGTGGGCACCGGGGAGCTGTTTTTT.

This sequence joins TRBV6-5 and TRBJ1-2, with D hard to call. Trimming stripped 3 bases from V and 4 bases from J, with 9 bases between. Germline V gene sequence: CDR1 MNHEY, CDR2 SVGAGI. The CDR3 is 13 amino acids. Written as DNA, the CDR3 is TGTGCCAGCAGTTATGTCAGATCCTATGGCTACACCTTC. Amino acids: CASSYVRSYGYTF.

The chain recombines TRBV25-1 with TRBJ2-1; 7 nucleotides align to TRBD2. J was trimmed by 9 bases and V by 2 bases; bases with no gene match: 7. Germline-derived CDR1 and CDR2 are MGHDK and SYGVNS. The CDR3 totals 14 residues. CDR3 protein: CASSERILAFEQFF. Here the CDR3 DNA reads TGTGCCAGCAGTGAAAGAATACTAGCGTTTGAGCAGTTCTTC.

V gene TRBV7-3 combines with J gene TRBJ2-1, with D possibly being TRBD1 (6 bases). V lost 4 bases and J 0 bases, leaving 10 bases between the germline ends. The CDR3 runs 15 residues. Germline lookup yields CDR1 SGHTA and CDR2 FQGTGA. This CDR3 is CASSSQGSSYNEQFF. CDR3 in DNA: TGTGCCAGCAGCTCGCAGGGGAGCTCCTACAATGAGCAGTTCTTC.

The chain carries TRBV18 and TRBJ1-3, with a weak D call TRBD1 (6 bases). Trimming took 3 bases from V and 3 from J, leaving 12 bases between them. The germline V gene has CDR1 KGHSH and CDR2 LQKENI. The CDR3 has 15 residues. CDR3 bases: TGTGCCAGCTCACCGTCAGGGGCAAATGGAAACACCATATATTTT. Its protein product is CASSPSGANGNTIYF.

The chain joins TRBV7-2 to TRBJ2-7; 14 bases align to TRBD2. CDR3 length equals 19 residues. Germline CDR1 and CDR2: SGHTA and FQGNSA. Trimming cost V 2 bases and J 2 bases; bases outside gene matches: 11. CDR3 DNA: TGTGCCAGCAGCTTAATGGGGAGGACTAGCGGGAGGCTGACCTACGAGCAGTACTTC. The encoded protein is CASSLMGRTSGRLTYEQYF. Combining the CDR3 with reference TRBV7-2 and TRBJ2-7 gives the whole variable domain GAGVSQSPSNKVTEKGKDVELRCDPISGHTALYWYRQSLGQGLEFLIYFQGNSAPDKSGLPSDRFSAERTGGSVSTLTIQRTQQEDSAVYLCASSLMGRTSGRLTYEQYFGPGTRLTVT.

The genes are TRBV27 and TRBJ2-2; 9 bases agree with TRBD1. Germline V lookup: CDR1 MNHEY, CDR2 SMNVEV (reference sequence). This CDR3 region has 16 residues. The J segment lost 4 bases and the V segment lost 5 bases, leaving 8 bases of the junction unmatched. Written as DNA, the CDR3 is TGTGCCAGCAGTCCCGGACAGGGGCTGAGCACCGGGGAGCTGTTTTTT. It yields the protein CASSPGQGLSTGELFF.

The CDR3 loop is CASSQDPRGSYNEQFF. CDR3 coding DNA: TGTGCCAGCAGCCAAGATCCGCGGGGGTCCTACAATGAGCAGTTCTTC. The J gene is TRBJ2-1, the V gene TRBV4-2; 7 positions agree with TRBD2. The CDR3 length is 16 residues. Trimming at V came to 0 bases and at J to 1 base, leaving 3 bases not matched to a gene. Germline loops: CDR1 LGHNA, CDR2 YNFKEQ.

The chain uses TRBV29-1 and TRBJ2-4; TRBD2 aligns across 12 bases. Germline loops: CDR1 SQVTM, CDR2 ANQGSEA. This CDR3 is 17 amino acids long. V lost 1 base, J lost 6 bases, and 10 bases stayed unmatched. The CDR3 DNA reads as TGCAGCGTTGAAGGACTAGCGGGAGAAGAGAGGCTAAACATTCAGTACTTC. Residues: CSVEGLAGEERLNIQYF.

This rearrangement joins TRBV7-8 to TRBJ2-7; TRBD2 agrees at 8 bases. V dropped 2 bases and J dropped 3; count of bases not matched to a gene: 6. Germline CDR1 reads SGHVS; CDR2 reads FQNEAQ. The CDR3 runs to 15 residues. CDR3 residues: CASSLSHSGNYEQYF. Written as DNA, the CDR3 is TGTGCCAGCAGCTTATCCCATAGCGGGAACTACGAGCAGTACTTC.

The gene calls are TRBV5-4 and TRBJ1-3; D call uncertain. The CDR3 is 13 residues long. In germline, CDR1 is SGHNT, CDR2 YYREEE (reference sequence). V lost 3 bases and J lost 0, with 4 bases in between. CDR3 loop: CASSSFSGNTIYF. The CDR3 region has the DNA TGTGCCAGCAGCTCCTTCTCTGGAAACACCATATATTTT.

The gene calls are TRBV9 and TRBJ2-5; D perhaps matches TRBD2 (5 bases). The J call may be mistaken, given a closer DNA end match to TRBJ2-7. The CDR3 sequence is 14 residues long. Germline V lookup: CDR1 SGDLS, CDR2 YYNGEE. The CDR3 is CASSPFGSDREQYF. CDR3 nucleotide sequence: TGTGCCAGCAGCCCCTTTGGTAGCGACCGCGAGCAGTACTTC.